Below are 11 T cell receptor beta chains sequenced from a single sample in a study of vaccination and CD4 T cells after COVID-19. What these receptors recognize is not known. Treatment here: 10-day PBMC culture with coronavirus spike peptide pools or control peptides (ViraFEST assay). An unexposed donor provided the CD4+ T cells, which were collected before the COVID-19 pandemic (2011-2018). An Oncomine TCR Beta short-read assay was used to sequence the DNA from cultured CD4+ T cells. TCRdb reanalysed the PCR reads using MiXCR and keeps one entry per CDR3 protein. The sample yields roughly 7,900 distinct CDR3 sequences, about 36% seen once. The material sequenced was CD4+ T cells from blood, cultured in vitro. The receptors here all came from a human donor in good health.

The genes are TRBV29-1 and TRBJ2-7; D tentatively reads TRBD1 or TRBD2 (5 bases each). CDR3 length equals 13 residues. Deletions cut 6 bases from V and 3 bases from J, with 15 bases between. Germline CDR1 reads SQVTM; CDR2 reads ANQGSEA. This chain's CDR3 is CSVRDGGFYEQYF. The CDR3 DNA reads as TGCAGCGTCCGGGACGGAGGTTTCTACGAGCAGTACTTC.

This clonotype was seen more than once but under ten times. The chain carries TRBV6-1 and TRBJ1-5; D call uncertain. Germline V CDR1 and CDR2: MNHNS, SASEGT. V was pared by 10 bases and J by 8 bases, with 12 bases between. The CDR3 sequence is 11 residues long. The CDR3 DNA sequence: TGTGCCATTCGGTCCGAGGAGCCCCAGCATTTT. Translation gives CAIRSEEPQHF.

V usage is TRBV6-1 and J usage is TRBJ1-2; the D is unclear. This CDR3 is 13 amino acids long. Germline loops: CDR1 MNHNS, CDR2 SASEGT. Trimming removed 5 bases from V and 8 bases from J, with 15 bases in between. The chain's CDR3 is CASSMGAQGGYTF. The CDR3, as DNA: TGTGCCAGCAGTATGGGCGCTCAAGGCGGCTACACCTTC.

The chain has TRBV27 and TRBJ1-4; D perhaps matches TRBD1 (5 bases). The CDR3 spans 14 residues. CDR1 and CDR2 from the germline V gene are MNHEY and SMNVEV (reference sequence). V lost 6 bases, J lost 4 bases, and 12 bases lay in between. The CDR3 bases are TGTGCCAGCAGCCCGAGGACAAGTAATGAAAAACTGTTTTTT. Its translation: CASSPRTSNEKLFF.

This clonotype was counted a few times. V gene TRBV6-1 combines with J gene TRBJ1-1; D not certain. Germline V gene data show CDR1 as MNHNS and CDR2 as SASEGT. Trimming left V 7 bases short and J 2 bases short, with 8 bases between. This CDR3 contains 12 residues. Here the CDR3 DNA reads TGTGCCAGCATCAGAGAAAACACTGAAGCTTTCTTT. Amino acid sequence: CASIRENTEAFF.

This rearrangement joins TRBV6-4 to TRBJ1-1, with a tentative D call TRBD1 (6 bases). Germline CDR1 is MRHNA and CDR2 is SNTAGT. The germline V and J ends were trimmed by 6 bases and 4 bases, with 15 bases remaining between them. This CDR3 is built from 14 residues. CDR3 DNA: TGTGCCAGCAGCTTGACAGGAAAGGGCACTGAAGCTTTCTTT. Amino acids: CASSLTGKGTEAFF.

The chain joins TRBV6-1 to TRBJ2-5; D is ambiguous. V shed 5 bases and J shed 3 bases, with 10 bases lying between them. The CDR3 covers 13 residues. Germline V gives CDR1 MNHNS, CDR2 SASEGT. The CDR3 region is CASSPGPKETQYF. The CDR3 bases are TGTGCCAGCAGTCCGGGCCCAAAAGAGACCCAGTACTTC.

This clonotype occurred a few times. This chain links TRBV24-1 with TRBJ1-1; D gene uncertain. The CDR3 runs to 13 residues. CDR1 is KGHDR and CDR2 is SFDVKD in the germline V gene. The V and J ends lost 0 bases and 3 bases respectively, with 4 bases between them. Here the CDR3 DNA reads TGTGCCACCAGTGATTTGGGGGACACTGAAGCTTTCTTT. Its translation: CATSDLGDTEAFF.

The V call is TRBV6-5, the J call TRBJ2-7; D possibly corresponds to TRBD1 (5 bases). Trimming stripped 1 base from V and 3 bases from J, with 13 bases between. Germline CDR1 is MNHEY and CDR2 is SVGAGI. This CDR3 spans 15 amino acids. CDR3 in amino acids: CASSYWSGKSYEQYF. In nucleotides, the CDR3 is TGTGCCAGCAGTTACTGGTCAGGGAAGAGCTACGAGCAGTACTTC.

The chain carries TRBV7-2 and TRBJ2-5; no firm D call. CDR3 length: 11 amino acids. Germline V CDR1 and CDR2: SGHTA, FQGNSA. V was shortened by 5 bases and J by 2 bases, with 3 bases between the two germline ends. The CDR3 loop is CASSEQETQYF. In DNA form, the CDR3 reads TGTGCCAGCAGCGAGCAAGAGACCCAGTACTTC.

The gene calls are TRBV2 and TRBJ1-2; 9 bases fit TRBD1. V was pared by 6 bases and J by 3 bases, with 14 bases of the junction left unmatched. CDR3 length: 17 residues. The germline CDR1 and CDR2 sequences are SNHLY and FYNNEI. CDR3 residues: CASRRSWDRAIDYGYTF. The CDR3 DNA reads as TGTGCCAGCAGGCGGAGCTGGGACAGGGCTATAGACTATGGCTACACCTTC.